The 10 T cell receptor beta chains below come from one sample, sequenced in a study of blood T cells in healthy people across ages. Together with a sample-barcoded 5' primer, a J-beta primer mix was included in a second PCR lasting roughly 6 to 12 cycles. MiXCR, applied by TCRdb to the 5' RACE reads, yields one record per CDR3 protein. The repertoire has about 800,000 distinct CDR3 sequences, about half of them found once; the top ten carry roughly 20%. The sequencing sample was made of blood. Receptors were obtained from a man aged 80 or over in good health.

This clonotype showed up just a few times. The chain carries TRBV27 and TRBJ2-4; perhaps TRBD1 as D (6 bases). The closer fit of TRBJ2-7 to the DNA end suggests the J call may be wrong. Germline CDR1 reads MNHEY; CDR2 reads SMNVEV (reference sequence). The CDR3 spans 12 residues. CDR3 protein: CASSDRINEQYF. The DNA of the CDR3 is TGTGCCAGCAGTGACAGGATCAACGAGCAGTACTTC.

V usage is TRBV28 and J usage is TRBJ2-6, with 11 bases aligning to TRBD2. Germline values: CDR1 MDHEN, CDR2 SYDVKM. This CDR3 spans 17 amino acids. Trimming cost V 3 bases and J 3 bases; bases outside gene matches: 4. CDR3: CASSLTSGKVGANVLTF. CDR3 sequence (DNA): TGTGCCAGCAGTTTGACTAGCGGGAAGGTTGGGGCCAACGTCCTGACTTTC. Full variable domain (remainder filled in from reference TRBV28 and TRBJ2-6): DVKVTQSSRYLVKRTGEKVFLECVQDMDHENMFWYRQDPGLGLRLIYFSYDVKMKEKGDIPEGYSVSREKKERFSLILESASTNQTSMYLCASSLTSGKVGANVLTFGAGSRLTVL.

The chain carries TRBV10-3 and TRBJ2-2; a possible D gene is TRBD2 (6 bases). Germline V gene sequence: CDR1 ENHRY, CDR2 SYGVKD. This CDR3 is 18 amino acids long. V lost 5 bases to trimming and J lost 1 base, with 20 bases between them. The CDR3 loop reads CAISKNVGGTVNTGELFF. The CDR3 coding sequence is TGTGCCATCAGTAAAAACGTAGGCGGGACCGTGAACACCGGGGAGCTGTTTTTT.

There are a few counts of this clonotype. The chain is built from TRBV6-2 or TRBV6-3 and TRBJ2-7, with D perhaps TRBD1 (7 bases). The DNA end favors TRBJ2-5, so the J call may be wrong. The length of the CDR3 is 15 residues. CDR1 MNHEY and CDR2 SVGEGT come from the germline V gene. The CDR3 nucleotides read TGTGCCAGCAGTTACCTTTCAGGGGGAGGTGAGACCCAGTACTTC. Its protein is CASSYLSGGGETQYF.

The chain carries TRBV12-3 or TRBV12-4 and TRBJ2-1; 7 bases map to TRBD2. The length of the CDR3 is 15 residues. The ends lost 4 bases at V and 10 bases at J; junction bases unmatched: 13. CDR3 loop: CASSSGTGGSLEQFF. In DNA form, the CDR3 reads TGTGCCAGCAGTTCCGGGACTGGCGGGAGTTTAGAGCAGTTCTTC.

J is TRBJ2-7 and V is TRBV12-3 or TRBV12-4; 8 nucleotides align to TRBD2. V lost 6 bases and J lost 0; bases outside the gene matches: 22. The CDR3 extends over 20 amino acids. The CDR3, as DNA: TGTGCCAGCAGGATGAATTTGTATCGTGGTGTAGCGGGGACCTCCTACGAGCAGTACTTC. Its protein product is CASRMNLYRGVAGTSYEQYF.

The chain uses TRBV3-1 and TRBJ2-3, with D perhaps TRBD1 or TRBD2 (6 bases each). This CDR3 is built from 14 residues. V was cut by 3 bases and J by 4 bases, with 11 bases left in between. Germline V gene data show CDR1 as LGHDT and CDR2 as YNNKEL (reference sequence). The CDR3 loop is CASSHGGRADTQYF. The CDR3 DNA sequence: TGTGCCAGCAGCCATGGGGGGCGTGCAGATACGCAGTATTTT.

The CDR3 is CASSLEDRYGYTF. CDR3 DNA: TGCGCCAGCAGCTTGGAGGATCGCTATGGCTACACCTTC. The V call is TRBV5-1, the J call TRBJ1-2, with D uncertain. The CDR3 runs to 13 residues. Germline V gene lookup returns CDR1 SGHRS and CDR2 YFSETQ. V lost 0 bases and J 4 bases, leaving 7 bases between the germline ends.

This clonotype was seen only a few times. This chain connects TRBV5-1 to TRBJ2-1; the match to TRBD2 covers 7 bases. V shed 4 bases and J 8 bases; nucleotides not matched to a gene: 9. CDR3 size: 14 residues. The germline CDR1 and CDR2 sequences are SGHRS and YFSETQ. CDR3 loop: CASSVQTSSYEQFF. CDR3 DNA sequence: TGCGCCAGCAGCGTCCAGACTAGCAGCTATGAGCAGTTCTTC.

This chain uses TRBV29-1 with TRBJ2-4; 7 bases agree with TRBD2. TRBJ2-5 matches the DNA end more closely, so the J call is doubtful. From germline, CDR1 is SQVTM and CDR2 ANQGSEA. The CDR3 extends over 12 amino acids. CDR3 sequence (DNA): TGCAGCGTCACTAGCGTCCAAGAGACCCAGTACTTC. This gives the protein CSVTSVQETQYF.